Presented here are 6 T cell receptor beta chains from one specimen sequenced in a study of response to subunit inactivated influenza vaccine (dated by TCRdb to 2016 to 2018). To prepare the library, RT-PCR was applied. Data came from an Illumina HiSeq 2500. TCRdb passed the public sequencing reads through fastp at Q25 and MiXCR, retaining productive beta sequences. When rows share a CDR3 protein, they turn into one entry using the most common DNA and genes. Within this sample are around 850,000 distinct CDR3 sequences, with roughly 20% of them counted one time only. Clones ranked in the top ten supply approximately 11% of the sample. The source material was PBMCs from blood, sampled roughly 5 days after vaccination. Receptors originate from a man between 45 and 60 years old who received an inactivated influenza vaccine. Donor details come from another sample of the same person, matched by shared clones.

The gene calls are TRBV9 and TRBJ2-1, with 9 bases lining up with TRBD2. There are 16 residues in the CDR3. The trim removed 0 bases at V and 7 bases at J, leaving 8 bases unmatched. CDR1 SGDLS and CDR2 YYNGEE come from the germline V gene. Here the CDR3 reads CASSVEAGGYGNEQFF. The CDR3, as DNA: TGTGCCAGCAGCGTAGAGGCGGGGGGGTACGGGAATGAGCAGTTCTTC. The variable domain in full, completed from reference TRBV9 and TRBJ2-1, reads DSGVTQTPKHLITATGQRVTLRCSPRSGDLSVYWYQQSLDQGLQFLIQYYNGEERAKGNILERFSAQQFPDLHSELNLSSLELGDSALYFCASSVEAGGYGNEQFFGPGTRLTVL.

CDR3 coding DNA: TGTGCCAGCAGTTTTCTTGCTAACTATGGCTACACCTTC. Its protein product is CASSFLANYGYTF. The chain couples TRBV12-3 or TRBV12-4 to TRBJ1-2; no definite D call. CDR3 length equals 13 residues. V was pared by 3 bases and J by 0 bases, with 5 bases between.

This clonotype was counted only a few times. The genes are TRBV7-6 and TRBJ2-5; D is unclear. V was cut by 0 bases and J by 1 base, with 9 bases left in between. The CDR3 spans 15 residues. Germline V gene data show CDR1 as SGHVS and CDR2 as FNYEAQ. The CDR3 DNA sequence: TGTGCCAGCAGCTTAGCCCCCACTGGCCAAGAGACCCAGTACTTC. Its protein product is CASSLAPTGQETQYF.

V usage is TRBV4-2 and J usage is TRBJ2-5; TRBD2 might be the D (6 bases). Germline V lookup: CDR1 LGHNA, CDR2 YNFKEQ. V was cut by 3 bases and J by 0 bases, with 23 bases left in between. The CDR3 runs 19 residues. The CDR3 nucleotides are TGTGCCAGCAGCCAGATTTGGACCACTCTTCTAGCGCACCAAGAGACCCAGTACTTC. Protein: CASSQIWTTLLAHQETQYF.

The chain has TRBV7-9 and TRBJ2-7; the D gene could be TRBD1 or TRBD2 (7 bases each). This CDR3 is built from 15 residues. Germline assignment: CDR1 SEHNR and CDR2 FQNEAQ (reference sequence). V lost 4 bases, J lost 1 base, and 14 bases lay in between. CDR3 region: CASSSPGGESYEQYF. CDR3 coding DNA: TGTGCCAGCAGCTCCCCAGGGGGGGAGTCCTACGAGCAGTACTTC.

This chain connects TRBV20-1 to TRBJ2-3, with TRBD2 identical over 13 bases. V shed 6 bases, J shed 2 bases, and the junction held 8 bases outside the gene matches. This CDR3 is built from 16 residues. CDR1 is DFQATT and CDR2 is SNEGSKA in the germline V gene (reference sequence). The CDR3 DNA reads TGCAGTGCGAGAAGACTAGCGGGGGGACACACAGATACGCAGTATTTT. Its protein product is CSARRLAGGHTDTQYF.